Described below is a single TCR beta chain sequence and its context. A second 7 to 11 cycle PCR used barcoded and J-beta primers. TCRdb ran MiXCR on the 5' RACE reads and lists one entry per CDR3 protein. This table holds around 1,800,000 distinct CDR3 sequences, about two fifths found once. The record originates from a study of blood T cells in healthy people across ages. This CDR3 is 15 amino acids long. Trimming removed 0 bases from V and 3 bases from J, with 10 bases in between. CDR1 SGHTA and CDR2 FQGNSA come from the germline V gene. The origin of this receptor is a human donor in good health. The source material was blood. The V call is TRBV7-2, the J call TRBJ2-3, with a tentative D call TRBD2 (6 bases). CDR3 DNA: TGTGCCAGCAGCTTAGCCCACGCGGGGACAGATACGCAGTATTTT. Translating it yields CASSLAHAGTDTQYF.